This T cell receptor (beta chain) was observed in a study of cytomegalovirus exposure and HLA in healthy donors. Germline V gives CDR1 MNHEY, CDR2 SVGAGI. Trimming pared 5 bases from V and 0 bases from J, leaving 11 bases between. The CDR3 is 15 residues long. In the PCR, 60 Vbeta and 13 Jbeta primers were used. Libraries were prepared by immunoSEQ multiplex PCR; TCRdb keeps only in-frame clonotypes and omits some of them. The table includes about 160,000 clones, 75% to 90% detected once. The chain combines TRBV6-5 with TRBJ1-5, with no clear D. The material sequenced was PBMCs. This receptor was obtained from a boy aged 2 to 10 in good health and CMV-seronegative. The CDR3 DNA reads TGTGCCAGCAGTCTAACGCGAAATAGCAATCAGCCCCAGCATTTT. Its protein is CASSLTRNSNQPQHF.